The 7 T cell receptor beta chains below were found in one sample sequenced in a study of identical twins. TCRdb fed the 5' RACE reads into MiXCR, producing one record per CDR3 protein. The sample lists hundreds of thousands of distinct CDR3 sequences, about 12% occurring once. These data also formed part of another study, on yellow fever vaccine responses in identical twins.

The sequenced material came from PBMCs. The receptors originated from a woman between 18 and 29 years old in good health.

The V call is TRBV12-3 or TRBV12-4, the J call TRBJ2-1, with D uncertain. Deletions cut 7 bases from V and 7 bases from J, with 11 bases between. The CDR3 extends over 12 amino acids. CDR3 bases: TGTGCCAGCAACCCGCGGCGAAATGAGCAGTTCTTC. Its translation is CASNPRRNEQFF.

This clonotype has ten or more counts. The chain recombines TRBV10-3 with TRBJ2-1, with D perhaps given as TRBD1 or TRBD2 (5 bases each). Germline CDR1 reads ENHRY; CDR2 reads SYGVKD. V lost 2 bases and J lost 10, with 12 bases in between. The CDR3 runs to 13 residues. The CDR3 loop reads CAISERDLGEQFF. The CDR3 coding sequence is TGTGCCATCAGTGAGAGGGACCTTGGGGAGCAGTTCTTC.

As DNA, the CDR3 is TGTGCCAGCAGCGAAACAGCAGGGTGGGACGGCAATCAGCCCCAGCATTTT. It is translated as CASSETAGWDGNQPQHF. This rearrangement joins TRBV6-1 to TRBJ1-5, with D possibly being TRBD1 (5 bases). This CDR3 comprises 17 residues. The V and J ends lost 6 bases and 2 bases respectively, with 20 bases between them. CDR1 and CDR2 from the germline V gene are MNHNS and SASEGT.

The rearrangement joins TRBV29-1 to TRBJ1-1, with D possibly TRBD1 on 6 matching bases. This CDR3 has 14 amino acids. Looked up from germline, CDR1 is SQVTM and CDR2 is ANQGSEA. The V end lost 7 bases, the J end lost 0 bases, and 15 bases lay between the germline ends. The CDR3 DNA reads TGCAGCGCCCCGAACAGGGCCGTGAACACTGAAGCTTTCTTT. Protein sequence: CSAPNRAVNTEAFF.

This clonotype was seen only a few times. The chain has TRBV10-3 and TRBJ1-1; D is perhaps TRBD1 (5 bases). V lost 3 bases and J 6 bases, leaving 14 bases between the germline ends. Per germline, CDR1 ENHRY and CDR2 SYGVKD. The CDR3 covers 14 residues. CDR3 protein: CAISDPRVGAEAFF. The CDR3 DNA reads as TGTGCCATCAGTGACCCCAGGGTGGGGGCTGAAGCTTTCTTT.

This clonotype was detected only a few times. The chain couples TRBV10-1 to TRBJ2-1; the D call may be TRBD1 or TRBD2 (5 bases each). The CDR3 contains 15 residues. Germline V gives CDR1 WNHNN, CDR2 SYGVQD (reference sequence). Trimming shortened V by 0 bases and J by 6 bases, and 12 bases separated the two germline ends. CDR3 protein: CASSESVGPSNEQFF. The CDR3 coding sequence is TGCGCCAGCAGTGAGTCGGTGGGACCGAGCAATGAGCAGTTCTTC.

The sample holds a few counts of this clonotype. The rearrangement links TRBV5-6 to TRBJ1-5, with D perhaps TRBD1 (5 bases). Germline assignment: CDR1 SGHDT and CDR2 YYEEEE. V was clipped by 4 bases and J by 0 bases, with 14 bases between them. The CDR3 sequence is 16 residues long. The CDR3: CASSPDGGGSNQPQHF. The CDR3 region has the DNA TGTGCCAGCAGCCCGGACGGGGGTGGTAGCAATCAGCCCCAGCATTTT.